Below are 17 T cell receptor beta chains sequenced from a single sample in a study of cytomegalovirus exposure and HLA in healthy donors. The PCR used 60 Vbeta and 13 Jbeta primers. Data came from immunoSEQ multiplex PCR; TCRdb stores just in-frame clones and leaves some out. The sample consists of about 140,000 clones, approximately 78% of them appearing once. The sample was PBMCs. The receptors derive from a woman in her thirties or forties in good health and CMV-seropositive.

The V call is TRBV25-1, the J call TRBJ2-1; 7 nucleotides agree with TRBD2. CDR3 length: 13 residues. Germline V gene lookup returns CDR1 MGHDK and CDR2 SYGVNS. J lost 5 bases, V lost 11 bases, and 9 bases had no gene match. The CDR3, as DNA: TGTGCCTGTTCGGGGGAGGGGCACAATGAGCAGTTCTTC. Translating gives CACSGEGHNEQFF. The full variable domain, its missing parts supplied by reference TRBV25-1 and TRBJ2-1, is EADIYQTPRYLVIGTGKKITLECSQTMGHDKMYWYQQDPGMELHLIHYSYGVNSTEKGDLSSESTVSRIRTEHFPLTLESARPSHTSQYLCACSGEGHNEQFFGPGTRLTVL.

The rearrangement links TRBV5-1 to TRBJ2-7, with 8 positions matching TRBD2. Germline V gives CDR1 SGHRS, CDR2 YFSETQ. This CDR3 has 14 residues. The V gene end was trimmed by 4 bases and the J gene end by 0 bases; junction bases not matched to a gene: 3. CDR3 nucleotides: TGCGCCAGCAGCGCCACTAGCGGCTCCTACGAGCAGTACTTC. Protein sequence: CASSATSGSYEQYF.

The genes are TRBV10-1 and TRBJ2-7; TRBD1 matches at 9 bases. CDR1 is WNHNN and CDR2 is SYGVQD in the germline V gene (reference sequence). CDR3 length equals 13 residues. V lost 6 bases and J lost 6; bases outside the gene matches: 6. DNA of the CDR3: TGCGCCAGCAGCGGGACAGGGTATCGCGAGCAGTACTTC. Translated, it gives CASSGTGYREQYF.

A few counts support this clone. J is TRBJ1-2 and V is TRBV6-5; 8 positions match TRBD1. CDR1 and CDR2 from the germline V gene are MNHEY and SVGAGI. Trimming removed 5 bases from V and 6 bases from J; junction bases left unmatched: 11. The CDR3 loop spans 15 amino acids. CDR3 amino acids: CASSLLPDRGNGYTF. CDR3 coding DNA: TGTGCCAGCAGTCTCCTACCCGACAGGGGTAATGGCTACACCTTC.

V usage is TRBV4-1 and J usage is TRBJ2-5; a possible D gene is TRBD2 (6 bases). Germline-derived CDR1 and CDR2 are MGHRA and YSYEKL. Trimming pared 4 bases from V and 1 base from J, leaving 13 bases between. The CDR3 has 15 residues. CDR3 protein: CASSLFSGVQETQYF. DNA for the CDR3: TGCGCCAGCAGCCTTTTTAGCGGAGTCCAAGAGACCCAGTACTTC.

The V and J genes are TRBV11-3 and TRBJ1-1, with D possibly matching TRBD1 (6 bases). V lost 7 bases and J lost 11, with 17 bases in between. The CDR3 covers 12 residues. Germline V gene data show CDR1 as SGHNT and CDR2 as YENEEA. The CDR3 here is CASTAQGIDAFF. CDR3 coding DNA: TGTGCCAGCACGGCACAGGGTATAGATGCTTTCTTT.

The V gene is TRBV5-1, the J gene TRBJ2-7, with unresolved D. The germline gives CDR1 SGHRS, CDR2 YFSETQ. CDR3 length: 14 amino acids. V was trimmed by 3 bases and J by 3 bases, leaving 13 bases between them. The chain's CDR3 is CASSSLVTGYEQYF. CDR3 DNA sequence: TGCGCCAGCAGCTCCCTAGTCACGGGCTACGAGCAGTACTTC.

This chain links TRBV19 with TRBJ2-5; 9 nucleotides line up with TRBD1. Germline V gives CDR1 LNHDA, CDR2 SQIVND (reference sequence). This CDR3 region has 15 residues. V shed 1 base, J shed 5 bases, and the junction held 5 bases outside the gene matches. The CDR3 loop is CASSIAGTGWETQYF. The CDR3 bases are TGTGCCAGTAGTATAGCCGGGACAGGGTGGGAGACCCAGTACTTC. Full variable domain (rest looked up from reference TRBV19 and TRBJ2-5): DGGITQSPKYLFRKEGQNVTLSCEQNLNHDAMYWYRQDPGQGLRLIYYSQIVNDFQKGDIAEGYSVSREKKESFPLTVTSAQKNPTAFYLCASSIAGTGWETQYFGPGTRLLVL.

The chain combines TRBV30 with TRBJ2-5; D remains unclear. Trimming stripped 1 base from V and 1 base from J, with 7 bases between. Germline CDR1 is GTSNPN and CDR2 is SVGIG (reference sequence). This CDR3 spans 13 amino acids. The chain's CDR3 is CAWSGQVQETQYF. The CDR3 DNA follows: TGTGCCTGGAGTGGGCAGGTCCAAGAGACCCAGTACTTC.

CDR3 in DNA: TGTGCCAGCAGCCTTAACAGGGGGCTAGGGGGCATTCAGTACTTC. This translates into CASSLNRGLGGIQYF. The chain recombines TRBV5-4 with TRBJ2-4; 9 nucleotides line up with TRBD1. V was clipped by 4 bases and J by 9 bases; unmatched bases: 11. Looked up from germline, CDR1 is SGHNT and CDR2 is YYREEE (reference sequence). The CDR3 is 15 amino acids.

CDR3 in amino acids: CASTLSGRAWETQYF. In DNA, the CDR3 is TGTGCCAGCACTCTTAGCGGGAGGGCCTGGGAGACCCAGTACTTC. This chain links TRBV27 with TRBJ2-5, with 11 bases matching TRBD2. Per the germline V gene, CDR1 is MNHEY and CDR2 is SMNVEV (reference sequence). The CDR3 totals 15 residues. The V gene end was trimmed by 7 bases and the J gene end by 5 bases; junction bases not matched to a gene: 9.

The genes are TRBV7-9 and TRBJ2-3; D is undetermined. Trimming took 3 bases from V and 4 from J, leaving 8 bases between them. Germline-derived CDR1 and CDR2 are SEHNR and FQNEAQ (reference sequence). The CDR3 is 13 amino acids. In nucleotides, the CDR3 is TGTGCCAGCAGCTTTACTGGGCCAGATACGCAGTATTTT. Translation gives CASSFTGPDTQYF.

This chain uses TRBV5-1 with TRBJ2-3; 14 bases align to TRBD2. This CDR3 contains 18 residues. The J segment lost 2 bases and the V segment lost 4 bases, leaving 9 bases of the junction unmatched. CDR1 and CDR2 from the germline V gene are SGHRS and YFSETQ. CDR3 DNA sequence: TGCGCCAGCAGCGCGGGAGGACTAGCGGGAGGAGTCACAGATACGCAGTATTTT. It yields the protein CASSAGGLAGGVTDTQYF. The variable domain in full, with the rest retrieved from reference TRBV5-1 and TRBJ2-3, is KAGVTQTPRYLIKTRGQQVTLSCSPISGHRSVSWYQQTPGQGLQFLFEYFSETQRNKGNFPGRFSGRQFSNSRSEMNVSTLELGDSALYLCASSAGGLAGGVTDTQYFGPGTRLTVL.

This clone occurred a few times. The J gene is TRBJ1-6, the V gene TRBV7-9; no definite D call. The length of the CDR3 is 13 residues. V gave up 1 base and J gave up 7 bases, with 5 bases separating them. Germline V gene lookup returns CDR1 SEHNR and CDR2 FQNEAQ (reference sequence). CDR3 in DNA: TGTGCCAGCAGCTTAGGGGAGAATTCACCCCTCCACTTT. It specifies CASSLGENSPLHF.

V usage is TRBV28 and J usage is TRBJ2-3; D unclear. V lost 5 bases, J lost 2 bases, and 11 bases lay in between. This CDR3 contains 14 residues. CDR1 is MDHEN and CDR2 is SYDVKM in the germline V gene. This chain's CDR3 is CASSPPVATDTQYF. The CDR3 coding sequence is TGTGCCAGCAGTCCCCCTGTGGCCACAGATACGCAGTATTTT.

The genes are TRBV7-8 and TRBJ2-7, with unresolved D. Per germline, CDR1 SGHVS and CDR2 FQNEAQ. The CDR3 is 13 amino acids. V lost 1 base and J 2 bases, leaving 6 bases between the germline ends. CDR3 amino acids: CASSLGLAYEQYF. CDR3 coding DNA: TGTGCCAGCAGCTTAGGGCTAGCCTACGAGCAGTACTTC. The full variable domain, in which reference TRBV7-8 and TRBJ2-7 provide the parts outside the CDR3, is GAGVSQSPRYKVAKRGQDVALRCDPISGHVSLFWYQQALGQGPEFLTYFQNEAQLDKSGLPSDRFFAERPEGSVSTLKIQRTQQEDSAVYLCASSLGLAYEQYFGPGTRLTVT.

With respect to this clone: Additional DNA sequences in this sample encode the identical CDR3. The chain couples TRBV7-9 to TRBJ2-2, with 7 bases that match TRBD2. Germline trimming cut 2 bases from V and 2 bases from J; bases unmatched to any gene: 2. CDR1 is SEHNR, CDR2 FQNEAQ, per germline (reference sequence). This CDR3 contains 15 residues. CDR3 residues: CASSLLAVNTGELFF. In DNA, the CDR3 is TGTGCCAGCAGCTTACTAGCGGTTAACACCGGGGAGCTGTTTTTT. Supplemented by reference TRBV7-9 and TRBJ2-2, the full variable domain reads DTGVSQNPRHKITKRGQNVTFRCDPISEHNRLYWYRQTLGQGPEFLTYFQNEAQLEKSRLLSDRFSAERPKGSFSTLEIQRTEQGDSAMYLCASSLLAVNTGELFFGEGSRLTVL.